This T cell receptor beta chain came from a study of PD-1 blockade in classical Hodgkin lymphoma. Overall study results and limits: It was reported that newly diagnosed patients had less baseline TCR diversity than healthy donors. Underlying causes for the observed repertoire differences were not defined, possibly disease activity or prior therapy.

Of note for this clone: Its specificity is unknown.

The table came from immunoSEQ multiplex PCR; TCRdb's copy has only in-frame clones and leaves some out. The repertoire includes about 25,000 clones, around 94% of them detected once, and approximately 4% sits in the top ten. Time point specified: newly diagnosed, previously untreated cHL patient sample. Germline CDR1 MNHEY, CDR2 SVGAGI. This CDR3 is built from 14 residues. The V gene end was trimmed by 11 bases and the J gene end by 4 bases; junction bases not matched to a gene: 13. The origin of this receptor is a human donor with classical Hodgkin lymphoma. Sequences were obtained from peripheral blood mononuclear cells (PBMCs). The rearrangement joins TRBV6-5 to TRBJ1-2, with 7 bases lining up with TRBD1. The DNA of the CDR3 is TGTGCCTCACTACCTCGGGACAGAACCTATGGCTACACCTTC. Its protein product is CASLPRDRTYGYTF.